This T cell receptor (beta chain) was found in a study of blood T cell repertoires in COVID-19. Germline CDR1 reads LNHDA; CDR2 reads SQIVND (reference sequence). The CDR3 has 15 residues. Trimming took 5 bases from V and 7 from J; bases not matched to a gene: 8. Libraries were prepared by immunoSEQ multiplex PCR; TCRdb keeps only in-frame clonotypes and omits some of them. This sample yields hundreds of thousands of clones, of which roughly 89% are seen a single time; about 6.3% belongs to the top ten. The sequenced material came from peripheral blood. This TCR was sampled from a man aged 55 to 70 who had recovered from COVID-19. The chain links TRBV19 to TRBJ2-1; 10 positions match TRBD2. The CDR3 coding sequence is TGTGCCAGTAGTTCAGTAGCGGGAGGTTCTAATGAGCAGTTCTTC. This sequence encodes CASSSVAGGSNEQFF.